This TCR beta chain was sequenced in a study of blood T cell repertoires in COVID-19. Overall study context: From the United States, Italy and Spain came samples of acute and convalescent COVID-19.

The CDR3 is made up of 13 amino acids. Germline CDR1 is LGHNA and CDR2 is YSLEER. Trimming took off 1 base at V and 6 bases at J, with 10 bases between the two ends. This clone has just one count. As originally analysed: Nucleated cell number was recorded as an estimate derived from reference gene primer amplification. Using immunoSEQ multiplex PCR, the repertoire was profiled, and TCRdb retains in-frame clones only, with some absent. V and J calls plus clone size are reproduced from that table; the DNA served to infer D and trimming. The table lists nearly 250,000 clones, roughly 79% of them singletons, with around 1.8% in the top ten.

The gene calls are TRBV4-3 and TRBJ2-7; D call uncertain. Sequenced: peripheral blood. The sequence derives from an elderly woman with acute or convalescent COVID-19. CDR3 in DNA: TGCGCCAGCAGCCAAGGGGCCACGGCCGAGCAGTACTTC. It yields the protein CASSQGATAEQYF.